This note documents a single TCR beta chain sequence. The antigen remains undetermined. These data originate in a study of cytomegalovirus exposure and HLA in healthy donors. General study points: Earlier analysis looked at TCR beta V segments, and most were productive about 90% or about 30% of the time. In vitro assays verified that three CMV-associated chains recognized CMV antigens specifically.

Healthy bone marrow donors made up the donor group. Germline CDR1 is GTSNPN and CDR2 is SVGIG (reference sequence). Trimming removed 0 bases at V and 3 bases at J, with 12 bases between. The CDR3 covers 15 residues. It was with 60 Vbeta and 13 Jbeta primers that the PCR ran. Generated by immunoSEQ multiplex PCR, the TCRdb table keeps only in-frame clones and is missing some. The sample has 100,000 to 120,000 clones, around 78% seen once. Material for sequencing was PBMCs. V is TRBV30 and J is TRBJ2-4; the D is unclear. The sequence was collected from a woman aged 25 to 39 in good health and CMV-seronegative. CDR3 residues: CAWSVLGLGKNIQYF. The CDR3 nucleotides are TGTGCCTGGAGTGTACTTGGGCTCGGCAAAAACATTCAGTACTTC.